This T cell receptor (beta chain) is from a study of blood T cell repertoires in COVID-19. Study-wide context: PBMCs, B-cell-depleted T cells, or T cells provided the cDNA or gDNA that made up the material.

V lost 6 bases to trimming and J lost 3 bases, with 15 bases between them. Germline V gene sequence: CDR1 KGHSH, CDR2 LQKENI. The CDR3 runs 14 residues. Authors' analysis steps: Estimation of nucleated cell counts relied on the amplification of reference gene primers. The method was immunoSEQ multiplex PCR; TCRdb's version includes in-frame clones alone and lacks a portion of them. That table furnishes V, J and clone size, whereas the DNA furnished D and trimming. The repertoire holds roughly 150,000 clones, with roughly 80% as singletons. This sequence was found in a woman of 80 years or more with acute or convalescent COVID-19. This chain joins TRBV18 and TRBJ2-7; a weak D match, TRBD1 (6 bases). The sequenced sample consisted of peripheral blood. CDR3: CASSGQGISYEQYF. The CDR3 DNA sequence: TGTGCCAGCTCTGGGCAGGGGATAAGCTACGAGCAGTACTTC.